This entry is about one T cell receptor beta chain. TCRdb's table, derived via immunoSEQ multiplex PCR, lists solely in-frame clones and lacks some. The table records about 71,000 clones, roughly nine tenths of them present only once. These data are taken from a study of T cell changes during pregnancy in multiple sclerosis. The sample was CD8+ T cells from peripheral blood mononuclear cells, taken before pregnancy. This TCR was sampled from a female donor with multiple sclerosis, enrolled in a pregnancy study.

CDR3 DNA sequence: TGTGCCAGCAGCGTACCAGGCAATGAGCAGTTCTTC. This sequence encodes CASSVPGNEQFF. J is TRBJ2-1 and V is TRBV9; no firm D call. This CDR3 region has 12 residues. Trimming removed 1 base at V and 6 bases at J, with 5 bases between. Germline CDR1 and CDR2: SGDLS and YYNGEE.